Each of the 15 T cell receptor beta chains below was sequenced from the same sample in a study of CD8 T cells in ankylosing spondylitis. TCRdb re-called the 5' RACE reads through MiXCR, storing one row per CDR3 protein. The table includes about 240,000 distinct CDR3 sequences, 20% to 30% detected once. The sample consisted of blood, either unsorted or a sorted T cell fraction (not recorded which). These receptors all come from a male donor with ankylosing spondylitis or in good health (not recorded which).

This clonotype was found many times. The rearrangement uses TRBV6-1 and TRBJ1-3; D is possibly TRBD1 (6 bases). With 1 base removed from V and 1 base from J, the gap between germline ends came to 8 bases. CDR1 and CDR2 from the germline V gene are MNHNS and SASEGT. CDR3 size: 15 residues. The CDR3 sequence: CASSEGDRSGNTIYF. The CDR3 DNA is TGTGCCAGCAGTGAAGGTGACAGGTCTGGAAACACCATATATTTT.

This clonotype was picked up a small number of times. Relative to the germline gene, one junction end is altered; a read error may explain this. CDR3 nucleotide sequence: TGCAGTGCGAGAGAGGGGGCTGGCACCGGGGAGCTGTTTTTT. Translated, it gives CSAREGAGTGELFF. The rearrangement uses TRBV20-1 and TRBJ2-2, with TRBD1 matching 7 bases. CDR1 and CDR2 (germline): DFQATT, SNEGSKA (reference sequence). This CDR3 spans 14 amino acids.

A single count supports this clonotype. CDR3 region: CATSELDRDVLFF. CDR3 sequence (DNA): TGTGCCACCAGTGAACTCGACAGGGATGTGTTGTTCTTC. This chain uses TRBV24-1 with TRBJ2-1; 7 bases fit TRBD1. Looked up from germline, CDR1 is KGHDR and CDR2 is SFDVKD. This CDR3 region has 13 residues. V lost 4 bases to trimming and J lost 15 bases; unmatched junction nucleotides: 11.

The table lists this clonotype with many counts. The chain combines TRBV12-3 or TRBV12-4 with TRBJ2-2; D may be TRBD1 (5 bases). With 5 bases removed from V and 5 bases from J, the gap between germline ends came to 6 bases. The CDR3 is 12 amino acids. This chain's CDR3 is CASSQGTGELFF. CDR3 nucleotides: TGTGCCAGCAGTCAGGGAACCGGGGAGCTGTTTTTT.

The sample holds a few counts of this clonotype. The chain carries TRBV7-8 and TRBJ2-7; D is tentatively TRBD1 or TRBD2 (5 bases each). There are 13 residues in the CDR3. Germline lookup yields CDR1 SGHVS and CDR2 FQNEAQ. V was clipped by 5 bases and J by 2 bases, with 10 bases between them. The CDR3: CASSPGRAYEQYF. The CDR3 region has the DNA TGTGCCAGCAGCCCGGGGCGAGCCTACGAGCAGTACTTC.

The V gene is TRBV29-1, the J gene TRBJ1-4; D uncertain. CDR3 length: 12 residues. The germline V gene encodes CDR1 SQVTM and CDR2 ANQGSEA. The V end lost 6 bases, the J end lost 5 bases, and 10 bases lay between the germline ends. CDR3 residues: CSVLRENEKLFF. In DNA form, the CDR3 reads TGCAGCGTCCTCAGAGAAAATGAAAAACTGTTTTTT.

This chain connects TRBV19 to TRBJ2-2; maybe TRBD1 (5 bases). The CDR3 is made up of 14 amino acids. Germline V gives CDR1 LNHDA, CDR2 SQIVND (reference sequence). V lost 1 base to trimming and J lost 6 bases, with 9 bases between them. The CDR3: CASSIGRASGELFF. CDR3 DNA: TGTGCCAGTAGTATAGGCAGGGCGTCCGGGGAGCTGTTTTTT.

The chain links TRBV7-2 to TRBJ2-3; tentatively, D is TRBD1 or TRBD2 (5 bases each). The V gene lost 5 bases and the J gene lost 6 bases, with 15 bases spanning the gap. This CDR3 has 14 residues. Germline loops: CDR1 SGHTA, CDR2 FQGNSA. The CDR3 loop is CASSPRGRRDTQYF. As DNA, the CDR3 is TGTGCCAGCAGCCCCCGGGGCCGACGTGATACGCAGTATTTT. Based on the CDR3 plus reference TRBV7-2 and TRBJ2-3, the full variable domain is GAGVSQSPSNKVTEKGKDVELRCDPISGHTALYWYRQSLGQGLEFLIYFQGNSAPDKSGLPSDRFSAERTGGSVSTLTIQRTQQEDSAVYLCASSPRGRRDTQYFGPGTRLTVL.

This clonotype has ten or more counts. The chain couples TRBV20-1 to TRBJ2-3; D not certain. Germline V lookup: CDR1 DFQATT, CDR2 SNEGSKA (reference sequence). This CDR3 spans 14 amino acids. The germline V and J ends were trimmed by 3 bases and 3 bases, with 13 bases remaining between them. The DNA of the CDR3 is TGCAGTGCTAGGTTGGACCCCCGAACAGATACGCAGTATTTT. This sequence encodes CSARLDPRTDTQYF.

The chain combines TRBV12-3 or TRBV12-4 with TRBJ2-7; no firm D call. V was pared by 1 base and J by 0 bases, with 4 bases between. The CDR3 sequence is 13 residues long. CDR3: CASSLVLSYEQYF. The CDR3 nucleotides are TGTGCCAGCAGTTTAGTTCTCTCCTACGAGCAGTACTTC.

The CDR3 here is CSAAGGTEAFF. As DNA, the CDR3 is TGCAGTGCTGCCGGGGGTACTGAAGCTTTCTTT. This rearrangement joins TRBV20-1 to TRBJ1-1, with D maybe TRBD1 (5 bases). Germline-derived CDR1 and CDR2 are DFQATT and SNEGSKA (reference sequence). The CDR3 has 11 residues. Trimming left V 5 bases short and J 5 bases short, with 9 bases between.

V usage is TRBV7-8 and J usage is TRBJ2-7, with D unresolved. Deletions cut 8 bases from V and 2 bases from J, with 10 bases between. CDR1 SGHVS and CDR2 FQNEAQ come from the germline V gene. This CDR3 region has 12 residues. The CDR3 region is CASLTVTYEQYF. CDR3 nucleotide sequence: TGTGCCAGCTTGACGGTTACCTACGAGCAGTACTTC. The full variable domain, its missing parts supplied by reference TRBV7-8 and TRBJ2-7, is GAGVSQSPRYKVAKRGQDVALRCDPISGHVSLFWYQQALGQGPEFLTYFQNEAQLDKSGLPSDRFFAERPEGSVSTLKIQRTQQEDSAVYLCASLTVTYEQYFGPGTRLTVT.

This clonotype was seen many times. This chain joins TRBV3-1 and TRBJ2-7, with 8 bases aligning to TRBD2. V shed 0 bases, J shed 13 bases, and the junction held 11 bases outside the gene matches. Germline loops: CDR1 LGHDT, CDR2 YNNKEL (reference sequence). The CDR3 has 14 amino acids. CDR3 protein: CASSQEDRRTSRYF. The DNA of the CDR3 is TGTGCCAGCAGCCAAGAGGATCGACGGACTAGCCGATACTTC.

This chain uses TRBV7-2 with TRBJ2-3; a possible D gene is TRBD2 (7 bases). V was trimmed by 2 bases and J by 0 bases, leaving 15 bases between them. The CDR3 spans 17 residues. Germline V CDR1 and CDR2: SGHTA, FQGNSA. The CDR3 region is CASSLRGGGASTDTQYF. The CDR3 nucleotides read TGTGCCAGCAGCTTACGAGGTGGGGGGGCTAGCACAGATACGCAGTATTTT.

This rearrangement joins TRBV6-1 to TRBJ1-5; D is possibly TRBD1 (5 bases). Trimming shortened V by 5 bases and J by 5 bases, and 10 bases separated the two germline ends. Germline CDR1 and CDR2: MNHNS and SASEGT. The CDR3 has 13 residues. Here the CDR3 DNA reads TGTGCCAGCAGTCGGAGGGGATATCAGCCCCAGCATTTT. Translated, it gives CASSRRGYQPQHF.